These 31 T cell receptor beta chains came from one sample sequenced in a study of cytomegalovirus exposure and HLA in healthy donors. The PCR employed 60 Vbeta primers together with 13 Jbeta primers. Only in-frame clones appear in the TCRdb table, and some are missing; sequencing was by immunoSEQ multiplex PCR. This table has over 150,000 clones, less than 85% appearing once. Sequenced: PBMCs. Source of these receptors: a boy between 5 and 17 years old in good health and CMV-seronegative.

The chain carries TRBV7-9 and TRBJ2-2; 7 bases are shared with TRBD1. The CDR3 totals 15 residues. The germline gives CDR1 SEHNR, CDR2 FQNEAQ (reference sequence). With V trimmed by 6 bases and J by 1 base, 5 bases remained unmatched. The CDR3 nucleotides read TGTGCCAGCAGTACCGGGGACAGGAACACCGGGGAGCTGTTTTTT. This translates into CASSTGDRNTGELFF.

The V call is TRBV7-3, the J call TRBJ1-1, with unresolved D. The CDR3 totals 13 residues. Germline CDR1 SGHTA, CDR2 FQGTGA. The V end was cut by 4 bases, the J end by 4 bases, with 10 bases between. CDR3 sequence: CASSSSGGTEAFF. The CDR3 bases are TGTGCCAGCAGCTCAAGTGGAGGCACTGAAGCTTTCTTT. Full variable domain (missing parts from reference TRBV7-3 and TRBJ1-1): GAGVSQTPSNKVTEKGKYVELRCDPISGHTALYWYRQSLGQGPEFLIYFQGTGAADDSGLPNDRFFAVRPEGSVSTLKIQRTERGDSAVYLCASSSSGGTEAFFGQGTRLTVV.

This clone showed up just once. This CDR3 is CAWSLKAKNIQYF. CDR3 nucleotides: TGTGCCTGGAGTCTAAAGGCCAAAAACATTCAGTACTTC. The chain recombines TRBV30 with TRBJ2-4; D gene ambiguous. Germline V gene data show CDR1 as GTSNPN and CDR2 as SVGIG (reference sequence). The CDR3 has 13 amino acids. Trimming took 2 bases from V and 1 from J, leaving 6 bases between them.

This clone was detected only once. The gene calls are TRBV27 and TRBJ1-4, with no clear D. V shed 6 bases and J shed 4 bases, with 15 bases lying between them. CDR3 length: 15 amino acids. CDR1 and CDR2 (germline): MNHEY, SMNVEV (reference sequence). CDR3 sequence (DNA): TGTGCCAGCAGCCCAATGGGAGCCTATAATGAAAAACTGTTTTTT. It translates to CASSPMGAYNEKLFF.

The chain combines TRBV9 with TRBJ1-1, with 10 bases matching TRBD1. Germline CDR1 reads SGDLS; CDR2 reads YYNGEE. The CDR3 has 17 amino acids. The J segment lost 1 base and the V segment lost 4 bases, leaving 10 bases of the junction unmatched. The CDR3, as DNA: TGTGCCAGCAGCCCCCACCTGGGGACAGGGGCGAACACTGAAGCTTTCTTT. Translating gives CASSPHLGTGANTEAFF.

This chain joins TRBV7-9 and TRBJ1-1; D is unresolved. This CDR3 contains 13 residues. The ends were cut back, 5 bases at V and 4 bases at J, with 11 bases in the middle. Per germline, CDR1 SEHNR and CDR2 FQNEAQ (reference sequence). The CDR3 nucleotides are TGTGCCAGCAGCGTCGAGGTCACCACTGAAGCTTTCTTT. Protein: CASSVEVTTEAFF. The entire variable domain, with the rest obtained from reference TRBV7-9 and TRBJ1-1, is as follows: DTGVSQNPRHKITKRGQNVTFRCDPISEHNRLYWYRQTLGQGPEFLTYFQNEAQLEKSRLLSDRFSAERPKGSFSTLEIQRTEQGDSAMYLCASSVEVTTEAFFGQGTRLTVV.

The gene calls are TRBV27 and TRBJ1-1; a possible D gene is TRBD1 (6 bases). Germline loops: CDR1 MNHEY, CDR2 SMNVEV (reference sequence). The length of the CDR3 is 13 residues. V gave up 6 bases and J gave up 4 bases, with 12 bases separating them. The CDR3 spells CASSRQVGTEAFF. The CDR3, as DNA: TGTGCCAGCAGCCGACAGGTAGGCACTGAAGCTTTCTTT.

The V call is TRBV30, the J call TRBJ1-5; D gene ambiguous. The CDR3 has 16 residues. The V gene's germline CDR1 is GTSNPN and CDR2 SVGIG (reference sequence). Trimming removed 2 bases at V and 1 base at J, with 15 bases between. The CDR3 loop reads CAWSPRTGGSNQPQHF. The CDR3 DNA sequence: TGTGCCTGGAGTCCGAGGACTGGTGGGAGCAATCAGCCCCAGCATTTT.

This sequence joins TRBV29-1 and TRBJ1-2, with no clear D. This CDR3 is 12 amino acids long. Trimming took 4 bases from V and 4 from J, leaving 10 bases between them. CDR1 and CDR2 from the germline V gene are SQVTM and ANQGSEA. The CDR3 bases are TGCAGCGTTGCCGGGGTTCGCTATGGCTACACCTTC. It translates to CSVAGVRYGYTF.

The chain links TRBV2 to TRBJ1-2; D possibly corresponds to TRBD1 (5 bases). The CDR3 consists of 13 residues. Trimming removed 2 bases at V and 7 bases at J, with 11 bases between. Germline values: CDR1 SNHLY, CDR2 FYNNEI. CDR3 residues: CASSEWGVTGYTF. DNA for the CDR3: TGTGCCAGCAGTGAATGGGGCGTGACTGGCTACACCTTC.

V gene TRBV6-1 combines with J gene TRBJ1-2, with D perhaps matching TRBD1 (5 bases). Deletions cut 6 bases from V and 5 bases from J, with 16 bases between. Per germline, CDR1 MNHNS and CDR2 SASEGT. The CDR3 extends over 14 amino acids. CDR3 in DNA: TGTGCCAGCAGCCTCAGGGCAGACCCTTATGGCTACACCTTC. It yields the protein CASSLRADPYGYTF.

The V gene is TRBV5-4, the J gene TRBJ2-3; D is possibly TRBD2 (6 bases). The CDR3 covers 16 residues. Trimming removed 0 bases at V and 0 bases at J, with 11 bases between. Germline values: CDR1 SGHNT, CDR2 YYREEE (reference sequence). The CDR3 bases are TGTGCCAGCAGCTTGGAAGGCGGGACCAGCACAGATACGCAGTATTTT. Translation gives CASSLEGGTSTDTQYF.

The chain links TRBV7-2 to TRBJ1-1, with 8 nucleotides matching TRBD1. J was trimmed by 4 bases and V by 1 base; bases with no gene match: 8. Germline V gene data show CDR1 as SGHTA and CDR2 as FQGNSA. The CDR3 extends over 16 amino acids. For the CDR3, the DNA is TGTGCCAGCAGCTTAGACCAACAGGGGGGAGGCACTGAAGCTTTCTTT. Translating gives CASSLDQQGGGTEAFF.

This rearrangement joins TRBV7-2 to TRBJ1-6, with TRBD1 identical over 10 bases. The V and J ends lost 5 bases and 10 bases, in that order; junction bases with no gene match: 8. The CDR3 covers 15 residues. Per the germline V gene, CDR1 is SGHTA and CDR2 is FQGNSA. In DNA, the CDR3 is TGTGCCAGCAGCCCCGGGGACAGGGGAGGGTCACCCCTCCACTTT. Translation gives CASSPGDRGGSPLHF.

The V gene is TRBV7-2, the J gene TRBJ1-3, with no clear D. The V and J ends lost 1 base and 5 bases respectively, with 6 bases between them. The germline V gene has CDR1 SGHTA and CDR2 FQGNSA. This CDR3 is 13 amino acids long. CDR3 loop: CASSLERRNTIYF. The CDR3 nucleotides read TGTGCCAGCAGCTTAGAGCGGAGAAACACCATATATTTT. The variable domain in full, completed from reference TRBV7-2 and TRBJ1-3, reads GAGVSQSPSNKVTEKGKDVELRCDPISGHTALYWYRQSLGQGLEFLIYFQGNSAPDKSGLPSDRFSAERTGGSVSTLTIQRTQQEDSAVYLCASSLERRNTIYFGEGSWLTVV.

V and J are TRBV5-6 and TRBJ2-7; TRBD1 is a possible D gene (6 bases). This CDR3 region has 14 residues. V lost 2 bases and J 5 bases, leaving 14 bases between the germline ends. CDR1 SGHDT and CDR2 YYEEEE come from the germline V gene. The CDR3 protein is CASSLYRGTHEQYF. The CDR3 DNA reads TGTGCCAGCAGCTTATATAGGGGGACCCACGAGCAGTACTTC.

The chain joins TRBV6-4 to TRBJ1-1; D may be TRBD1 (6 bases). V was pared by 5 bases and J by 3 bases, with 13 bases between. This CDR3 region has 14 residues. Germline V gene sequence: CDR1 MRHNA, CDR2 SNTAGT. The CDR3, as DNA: TGTGCCAGCAGTCCCGGGACACCCGACACTGAAGCTTTCTTT. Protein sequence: CASSPGTPDTEAFF.

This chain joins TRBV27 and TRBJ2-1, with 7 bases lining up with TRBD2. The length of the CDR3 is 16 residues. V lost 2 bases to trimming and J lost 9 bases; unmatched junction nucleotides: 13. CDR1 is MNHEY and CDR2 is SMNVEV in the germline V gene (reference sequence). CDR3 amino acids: CASSLRIAGVEGEQFF. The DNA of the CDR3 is TGTGCCAGCAGTTTAAGGATTGCGGGGGTTGAGGGTGAGCAGTTCTTC.

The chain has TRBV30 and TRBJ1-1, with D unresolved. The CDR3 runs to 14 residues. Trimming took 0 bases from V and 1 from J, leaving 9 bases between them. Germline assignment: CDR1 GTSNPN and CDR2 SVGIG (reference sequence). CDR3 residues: CAWSVGRENTEAFF. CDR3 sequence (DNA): TGTGCCTGGAGTGTCGGACGGGAGAACACTGAAGCTTTCTTT.

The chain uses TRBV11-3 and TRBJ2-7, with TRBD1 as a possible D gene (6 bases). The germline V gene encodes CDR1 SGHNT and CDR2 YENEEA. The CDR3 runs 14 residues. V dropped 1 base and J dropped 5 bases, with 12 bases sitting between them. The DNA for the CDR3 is TGTGCCAGCAGCTTAGGAACAGGGTGGAACGAGCAGTACTTC. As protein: CASSLGTGWNEQYF.

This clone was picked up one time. The CDR3 DNA follows: TGTGCCAGTAGTATTTCGGTACAGCATGGCTACACCTTC. It translates to CASSISVQHGYTF. The chain has TRBV19 and TRBJ1-2; no clear D. CDR1 is LNHDA, CDR2 SQIVND, per germline (reference sequence). V lost 3 bases to trimming and J lost 6 bases, with 11 bases between them. This CDR3 spans 13 amino acids.

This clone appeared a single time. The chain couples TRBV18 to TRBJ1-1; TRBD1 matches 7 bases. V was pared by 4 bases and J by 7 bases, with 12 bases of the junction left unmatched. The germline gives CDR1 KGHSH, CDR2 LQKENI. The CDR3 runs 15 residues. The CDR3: CASSQIQGIGDEAFF. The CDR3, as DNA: TGTGCCAGCTCACAAATACAGGGGATTGGGGATGAAGCTTTCTTT.

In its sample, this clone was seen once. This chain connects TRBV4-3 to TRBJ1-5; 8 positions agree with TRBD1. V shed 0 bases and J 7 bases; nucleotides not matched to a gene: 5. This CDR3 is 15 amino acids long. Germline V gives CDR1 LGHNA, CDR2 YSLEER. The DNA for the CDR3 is TGCGCCAGCAGCCAAGACAGGGGGCTAGGGCAGCCCCAGCATTTT. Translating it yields CASSQDRGLGQPQHF.

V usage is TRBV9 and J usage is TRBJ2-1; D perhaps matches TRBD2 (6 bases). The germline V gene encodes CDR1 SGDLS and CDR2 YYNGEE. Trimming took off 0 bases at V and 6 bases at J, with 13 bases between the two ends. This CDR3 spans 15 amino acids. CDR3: CASSVVGRKGNEQFF. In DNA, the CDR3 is TGTGCCAGCAGCGTAGTGGGGAGGAAGGGCAATGAGCAGTTCTTC.

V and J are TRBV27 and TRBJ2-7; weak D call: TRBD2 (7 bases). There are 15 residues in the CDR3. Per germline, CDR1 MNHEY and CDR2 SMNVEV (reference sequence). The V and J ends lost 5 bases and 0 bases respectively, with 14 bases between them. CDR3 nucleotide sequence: TGTGCCAGCAGTACCGTCGGGGGGCGCTCCTACGAGCAGTACTTC. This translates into CASSTVGGRSYEQYF.

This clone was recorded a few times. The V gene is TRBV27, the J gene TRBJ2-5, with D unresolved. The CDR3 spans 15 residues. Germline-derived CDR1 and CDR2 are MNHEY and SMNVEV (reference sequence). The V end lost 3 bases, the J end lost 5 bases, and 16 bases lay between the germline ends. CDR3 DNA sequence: TGTGCCAGCAGTTTCTTATATTTATTGTCGGAGACCCAGTACTTC. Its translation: CASSFLYLLSETQYF.

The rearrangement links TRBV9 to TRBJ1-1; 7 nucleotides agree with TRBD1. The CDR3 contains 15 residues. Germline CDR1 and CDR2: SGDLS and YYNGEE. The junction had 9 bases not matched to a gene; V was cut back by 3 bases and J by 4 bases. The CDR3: CASSGDRGRATEAFF. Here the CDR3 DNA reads TGTGCCAGCAGCGGGGACAGAGGCAGGGCCACTGAAGCTTTCTTT.

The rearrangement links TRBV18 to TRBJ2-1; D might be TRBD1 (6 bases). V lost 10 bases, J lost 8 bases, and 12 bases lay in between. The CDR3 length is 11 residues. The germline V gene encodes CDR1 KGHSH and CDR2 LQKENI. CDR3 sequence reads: CAISQGYEQFF. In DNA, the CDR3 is TGTGCCATATCACAGGGCTATGAGCAGTTCTTC.

The CDR3 region is CASSFIPRGKGRGLYEQYF. Written as DNA, the CDR3 is TGTGCCAGCAGCTTTATTCCCAGGGGAAAAGGCCGTGGGCTGTACGAGCAGTACTTC. The chain carries TRBV7-9 and TRBJ2-5; the D gene is possibly TRBD1 (6 bases). The DNA end is a closer match to TRBJ2-7, so the J assignment may be wrong. CDR1 and CDR2 from the germline V gene are SEHNR and FQNEAQ (reference sequence). This CDR3 has 19 amino acids.

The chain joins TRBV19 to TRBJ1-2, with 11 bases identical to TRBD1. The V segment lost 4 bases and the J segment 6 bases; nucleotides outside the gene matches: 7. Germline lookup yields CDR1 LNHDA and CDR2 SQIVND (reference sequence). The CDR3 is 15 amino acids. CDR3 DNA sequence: TGTGCCAGTAGTAGCCGGGACAGGGGGATCCATGGCTACACCTTC. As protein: CASSSRDRGIHGYTF.

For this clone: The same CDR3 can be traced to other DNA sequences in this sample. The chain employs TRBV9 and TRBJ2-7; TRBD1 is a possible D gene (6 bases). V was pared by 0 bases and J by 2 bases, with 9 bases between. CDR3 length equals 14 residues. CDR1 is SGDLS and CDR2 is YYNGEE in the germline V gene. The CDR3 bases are TGTGCCAGCAGCGTAGGGGCAGGGGCCTACGAGCAGTACTTC. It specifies CASSVGAGAYEQYF. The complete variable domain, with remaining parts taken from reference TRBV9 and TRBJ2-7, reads DSGVTQTPKHLITATGQRVTLRCSPRSGDLSVYWYQQSLDQGLQFLIQYYNGEERAKGNILERFSAQQFPDLHSELNLSSLELGDSALYFCASSVGAGAYEQYFGPGTRLTVT.